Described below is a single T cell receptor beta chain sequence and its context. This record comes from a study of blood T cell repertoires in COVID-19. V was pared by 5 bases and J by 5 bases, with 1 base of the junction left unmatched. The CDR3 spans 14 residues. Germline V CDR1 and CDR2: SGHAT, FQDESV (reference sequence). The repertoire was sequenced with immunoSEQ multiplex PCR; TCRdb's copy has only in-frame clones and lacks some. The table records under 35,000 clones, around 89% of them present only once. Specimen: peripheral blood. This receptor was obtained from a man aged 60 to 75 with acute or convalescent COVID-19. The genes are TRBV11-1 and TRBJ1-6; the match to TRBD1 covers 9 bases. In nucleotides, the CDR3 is TGTGCCAGCAGCCGGGACAGGGATAATTCACCCCTCCACTTT. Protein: CASSRDRDNSPLHF.